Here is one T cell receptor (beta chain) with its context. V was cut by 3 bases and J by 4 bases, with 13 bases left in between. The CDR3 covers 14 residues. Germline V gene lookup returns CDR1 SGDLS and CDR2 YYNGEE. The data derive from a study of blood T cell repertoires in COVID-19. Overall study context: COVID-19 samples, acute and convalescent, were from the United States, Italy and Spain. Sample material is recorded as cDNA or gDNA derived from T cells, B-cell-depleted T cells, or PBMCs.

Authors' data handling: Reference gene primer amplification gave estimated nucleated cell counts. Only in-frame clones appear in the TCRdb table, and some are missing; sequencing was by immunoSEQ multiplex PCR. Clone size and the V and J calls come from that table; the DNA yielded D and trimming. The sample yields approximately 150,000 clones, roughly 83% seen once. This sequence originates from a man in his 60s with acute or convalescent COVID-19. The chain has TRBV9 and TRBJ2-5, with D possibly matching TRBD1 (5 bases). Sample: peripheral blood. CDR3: CASSEGQGRETQYF. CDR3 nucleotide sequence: TGTGCCAGCAGCGAGGGGCAGGGAAGAGAGACCCAGTACTTC.